Shown below are 18 T cell receptor beta chains from a single sample sequenced in a study of blood T cell repertoires in COVID-19. The protocol was immunoSEQ multiplex PCR, while the TCRdb copy is restricted to in-frame clones and leaves out a portion. The sample consists of about 140,000 clones, about 80% of them appearing once. Sequences were obtained from peripheral blood. These receptors all stem from a human donor in a cohort sampled during active COVID-19.

The DNA for the CDR3 is TGTGCTAGTGTTTTTCCAAGCAGTCAGGGGCGGCCCGGGTCAGATACGCAGTATTTT. Translated: CASVFPSSQGRPGSDTQYF. This chain connects TRBV12-5 to TRBJ2-3; a weak D match, TRBD1 (6 bases). The CDR3 consists of 19 residues. CDR1 is LGHNT, CDR2 FRNRAP, per germline. Trimming removed 7 bases from V and 4 bases from J, with 30 bases in between.

The rearrangement links TRBV4-1 to TRBJ2-7; 10 bases are a match to TRBD2. The CDR3 has 18 residues. V shed 1 base, J shed 5 bases, and the junction held 14 bases outside the gene matches. Germline lookup yields CDR1 MGHRA and CDR2 YSYEKL. The CDR3 region is CASSQGLAGAAEIDEQYF. As DNA, the CDR3 is TGCGCCAGCAGCCAAGGACTAGCGGGTGCCGCCGAGATTGACGAGCAGTACTTC.

This chain links TRBV19 with TRBJ1-5; no clear D. V was trimmed by 3 bases and J by 7 bases, leaving 7 bases between them. CDR1 and CDR2 from the germline V gene are LNHDA and SQIVND (reference sequence). CDR3 length: 12 amino acids. CDR3 amino acids: CASSISGQPQHF. The CDR3 DNA is TGTGCCAGTAGTATCAGTGGCCAGCCCCAGCATTTT.

The chain carries TRBV28 and TRBJ2-1; 10 bases are shared with TRBD1. This CDR3 is 16 amino acids long. Germline V lookup: CDR1 MDHEN, CDR2 SYDVKM. V shed 4 bases and J 3 bases; nucleotides not matched to a gene: 6. The CDR3 spells CASSSDRGQHYNEQFF. Written as DNA, the CDR3 is TGTGCCAGCAGTTCAGACAGGGGGCAACACTACAATGAGCAGTTCTTC.

This sequence joins TRBV11-3 and TRBJ2-3; 13 nucleotides agree with TRBD2. The CDR3 has 17 residues. Trimming took 2 bases from V and 2 from J; bases not matched to a gene: 4. Germline V lookup: CDR1 SGHNT, CDR2 YENEEA. Here the CDR3 DNA reads TGTGCCAGCAGCTTAAGGACTAGCGGGAGCTTCACAGATACGCAGTATTTT. It encodes CASSLRTSGSFTDTQYF.

The chain recombines TRBV28 with TRBJ1-5; D is possibly TRBD1 (6 bases). Germline V gene sequence: CDR1 MDHEN, CDR2 SYDVKM. Trimming shortened V by 5 bases and J by 4 bases, and 12 bases separated the two germline ends. The CDR3 has 14 amino acids. DNA of the CDR3: TGTGCCAGCAGTACCACAGGGTGGAATCAGCCCCAGCATTTT. This codes for CASSTTGWNQPQHF.

This sequence joins TRBV28 and TRBJ2-7, with D unresolved. V lost 7 bases, J lost 5 bases, and 18 bases lay in between. The CDR3 contains 14 residues. Germline V lookup: CDR1 MDHEN, CDR2 SYDVKM. For the CDR3, the DNA is TGTGCCAGCACCCGATCCGGGTCTCTCAACGAGCAGTACTTC. It codes for CASTRSGSLNEQYF.

The rearrangement uses TRBV3-1 (or the pseudogene TRBV3-2) and TRBJ1-1, with D possibly being TRBD1 (6 bases). There are 13 residues in the CDR3. V was pared by 8 bases and J by 4 bases, with 14 bases between. Germline V gene lookup returns CDR1 LGHDT and CDR2 YNNKEL (reference sequence). The CDR3 DNA follows: TGTGCCAGCTCACGGACAGCTGTCACTGAAGCTTTCTTT. Translation: CASSRTAVTEAFF.

The genes are TRBV5-1 and TRBJ2-3, with 8 bases fitting TRBD2. Germline V gene sequence: CDR1 SGHRS, CDR2 YFSETQ. Trimming at V came to 0 bases and at J to 5 bases, leaving 5 bases not matched to a gene. The CDR3 spans 15 residues. The CDR3 reads CASSLDGGAGDTQYF. CDR3 bases: TGCGCCAGCAGCTTGGACGGGGGGGCAGGAGATACGCAGTATTTT.

J is TRBJ1-5 and V is TRBV10-2, with 9 bases identical to TRBD1. V lost 6 bases and J lost 0; bases outside the gene matches: 12. The CDR3 runs 18 residues. Germline V gene lookup returns CDR1 WSHSY and CDR2 SAAADI. Here the CDR3 reads CASSRTGVFVYSNQPQHF. DNA for the CDR3: TGCGCCAGCAGCCGGACAGGGGTATTTGTTTATAGCAATCAGCCCCAGCATTTT.

J is TRBJ2-1 and V is TRBV19; TRBD2 is a possible D gene (6 bases). From germline, CDR1 is LNHDA and CDR2 SQIVND (reference sequence). This CDR3 contains 13 residues. V lost 4 bases, J lost 7 bases, and 11 bases lay in between. CDR3 nucleotides: TGTGCCAGTAGTACCAAGGGAGGTAATGAGCAGTTCTTC. It yields the protein CASSTKGGNEQFF.

The rearrangement joins TRBV10-3 to TRBJ2-3; TRBD2 matches 11 bases. Per germline, CDR1 ENHRY and CDR2 SYGVKD. The CDR3 consists of 16 residues. With 10 bases clipped from V and 1 base from J, the junction kept 10 bases outside the gene matches. CDR3 loop: CATSPLTSGGTDTQYF. As DNA, the CDR3 is TGTGCCACGTCACCTCTGACTAGCGGGGGCACAGATACGCAGTATTTT.

The CDR3 protein is CASRPKTGGGAQHF. In nucleotides, the CDR3 is TGTGCCAGCAGACCTAAGACCGGCGGGGGGGCCCAGCATTTT. V and J are TRBV2 and TRBJ1-5; tentative D call: TRBD1 (5 bases). CDR3 size: 14 residues. Germline loops: CDR1 SNHLY, CDR2 FYNNEI. V gave up 6 bases and J gave up 11 bases, with 20 bases separating them.

This chain uses TRBV28 with TRBJ2-7; the match to TRBD1 covers 9 bases. Germline CDR1 MDHEN, CDR2 SYDVKM. V shed 2 bases, J shed 5 bases, and the junction held 4 bases outside the gene matches. The CDR3 is made up of 14 amino acids. CDR3 loop: CASSLTGGMNEQYF. The CDR3 region has the DNA TGTGCCAGCAGTTTAACAGGGGGCATGAACGAGCAGTACTTC.

The chain uses TRBV5-8 and TRBJ2-5, with D perhaps matching TRBD1 (5 bases). The CDR3 is 15 amino acids. CDR1 SGHTS and CDR2 YDEGEE come from the germline V gene. Trimming left V 2 bases short and J 2 bases short, with 13 bases between. Here the CDR3 reads CASSFQGAQQETQYF. The DNA of the CDR3 is TGTGCCAGCAGCTTTCAGGGTGCCCAACAAGAGACCCAGTACTTC.

This clone was detected a few times. The chain recombines TRBV3-1 (or the pseudogene TRBV3-2) with TRBJ2-2; the match to TRBD2 covers 13 bases. CDR1 and CDR2 (germline): LGHDT, YNNKEL (reference sequence). V was clipped by 4 bases and J by 4 bases; unmatched bases: 3. CDR3 size: 16 residues. The CDR3 DNA sequence: TGTGCCAGCAGCCTGGGACTAGCGGGGCGCACCGGGGAGCTGTTTTTT. Amino acids: CASSLGLAGRTGELFF.

The V call is TRBV19, the J call TRBJ1-6, with D hard to call. Germline values: CDR1 LNHDA, CDR2 SQIVND (reference sequence). CDR3 length equals 17 residues. Trimming removed 0 bases at V and 4 bases at J, with 13 bases between. The CDR3 here is CASSIDLWQDYNSPLHF. The CDR3 region has the DNA TGTGCCAGTAGTATAGATCTATGGCAGGATTATAATTCACCCCTCCACTTT.

The chain employs TRBV28 and TRBJ2-7, with 10 bases lining up with TRBD2. The germline gives CDR1 MDHEN, CDR2 SYDVKM. With 2 bases clipped from V and 4 bases from J, the junction kept 2 bases outside the gene matches. The CDR3 consists of 14 residues. CDR3 loop: CASSLLAGAYEQYF. The CDR3 coding sequence is TGTGCCAGCAGTTTACTAGCGGGGGCGTACGAGCAGTACTTC.